One and the same sample provided the 6 T cell receptor beta chains below, sequenced in a study of T cell responses to AZD1222 COVID-19 vaccine. Method: immunoSEQ multiplex PCR; TCRdb's copy keeps in-frame clones and lacks some. The table records 150,000 to 200,000 clones, roughly nine tenths of them present only once. Material: peripheral blood, obtained 28 days after the second AZD1222 dose. The receptors were gathered from an adult who received the AZD1222 COVID-19 vaccine.

V usage is TRBV4-1 and J usage is TRBJ1-1, with TRBD1 as a possible D gene (6 bases). The CDR3 runs 15 residues. Germline CDR1 and CDR2: MGHRA and YSYEKL. V was cut by 1 base and J by 1 base, with 10 bases left in between. The CDR3: CASSQVGTPNTEAFF. Written as DNA, the CDR3 is TGCGCCAGCAGCCAAGTAGGGACACCGAACACTGAAGCTTTCTTT.

The chain combines TRBV28 with TRBJ1-2; D call uncertain. CDR1 is MDHEN and CDR2 is SYDVKM in the germline V gene. The CDR3 totals 12 residues. Trimming left V 4 bases short and J 6 bases short, with 9 bases between. The CDR3 is CASSYPGDGYTF. Written as DNA, the CDR3 is TGTGCCAGCAGTTATCCTGGAGATGGCTACACCTTC.

This clone was detected only once. The chain carries TRBV28 and TRBJ1-5; D is unresolved. This CDR3 contains 15 residues. Per the germline V gene, CDR1 is MDHEN and CDR2 is SYDVKM. The V end lost 5 bases, the J end lost 1 base, and 12 bases lay between the germline ends. This CDR3 reads CASSHRLGSNQPQHF. CDR3 coding DNA: TGTGCCAGCAGTCATAGGCTTGGGAGCAATCAGCCCCAGCATTTT. The complete variable domain, with remaining parts taken from reference TRBV28 and TRBJ1-5, reads DVKVTQSSRYLVKRTGEKVFLECVQDMDHENMFWYRQDPGLGLRLIYFSYDVKMKEKGDIPEGYSVSREKKERFSLILESASTNQTSMYLCASSHRLGSNQPQHFGDGTRLSIL.

The J gene is TRBJ1-1, the V gene TRBV27, with 7 bases that match TRBD1. Germline V gene data show CDR1 as MNHEY and CDR2 as SMNVEV (reference sequence). V lost 5 bases to trimming and J lost 9 bases; unmatched junction nucleotides: 3. There are 11 residues in the CDR3. The CDR3 sequence is CASSQTGQAFF. The CDR3 DNA reads TGTGCCAGCAGTCAGACAGGGCAAGCTTTCTTT.

The V call is TRBV6-5, the J call TRBJ1-5, with TRBD1 matching 7 bases. Germline CDR1 is MNHEY and CDR2 is SVGAGI. Losses at the gene ends were 7 bases for V and 4 bases for J; bases not matched to a gene: 4. The CDR3 is 13 residues long. CDR3 sequence: CASIRTGNQPQHF. The DNA of the CDR3 is TGTGCCAGCATCCGGACAGGAAATCAGCCCCAGCATTTT.

The genes are TRBV4-1 and TRBJ1-6; D gene uncertain. V dropped 4 bases and J dropped 4 bases, with 8 bases sitting between them. Germline assignment: CDR1 MGHRA and CDR2 YSYEKL. The CDR3 runs to 14 residues. The CDR3 DNA follows: TGCGCCAGCAGCCCGACTCCTTATAATTCACCCCTCCACTTT. Amino acid sequence: CASSPTPYNSPLHF.